A selection of T cell receptor beta chains follows, all from one sample in a study of beta chain features in type 1 diabetes. Sequencing was performed with immunoSEQ multiplex PCR; in TCRdb, only in-frame clones are kept and a portion is missing. The data show 90,000 to 110,000 clones, less than 40% seen once. The specimen was stem cell memory CD4+ T cells from blood. Source of these receptors: a woman in her late teens or twenties in good health. The CDR3 runs from the conserved cysteine through the conserved F or W. The D gene is left open where the match is weak. Size values are once, few and many counts, or a class for expanded clones, and some rows have none.

>TRBJ1-2|TRBV18|TRBD1|.
TGTGCCAGCTCAACAGACAGGGACTATGGCTACACCTTC
CASSTDRDYGYTF
>TRBJ2-3|TRBV2|TRBD2|.
TGTGCCAGCAGAACGGGACTAGCGTCAACAGATACGCAGTATTTT
CASRTGLASTDTQYF
>TRBJ2-7|TRBV6-5|.|.
TGTGCCAGCAGTTTGCCGAGCTACGAGCAGTACTTC
CASSLPSYEQYF
>TRBJ2-5|TRBV4-2|.|.
TGTGCCAGCAGCCAAGTCCTATCGGGAGAGACCCAGTACTTC
CASSQVLSGETQYF
>TRBJ1-4|TRBV27|.|.
TGTGCCAGCAGTTCGCCGTCAGGGAGGCTTAATGAAAAACTGTTTTTT
CASSSPSGRLNEKLFF
>TRBJ2-5|TRBV5-4|TRBD1|few
TGTGCCAGCAGCTTCCTACAGGGGGCCGGTGAGACCCAGTACTTC
CASSFLQGAGETQYF
>TRBJ2-5|TRBV28|.|few
TGTGCCAGCAGTTTTGCGGGAAGGTTGAGAGAGACCCAGTACTTC
CASSFAGRLRETQYF
>TRBJ1-4|TRBV30|TRBD1|.
TGTGCCTGGAGCGCATTAGGACAGGGGGTTAGAGAAAAACTGTTTTTT
CAWSALGQGVREKLFF
>TRBJ2-1|TRBV6-1|TRBD2|once
TGTGCCAGCAGTGAAGAACTAGCGGGGCTATACAATGAGCAGTTCTTC
CASSEELAGLYNEQFF
>TRBJ2-5|TRBV15|.|.
TGTGCCACCAGCAGAGATCAGCGGACTTCGGAGACCCAGTACTTC
CATSRDQRTSETQYF
>TRBJ2-7|TRBV28|.|once
TGTGCCAGCAGGTCACCCCGGTGGCTCGGGGGATCCGAGCAGTACTTC
CASRSPRWLGGSEQYF
>TRBJ2-7|TRBV4-3|TRBD1|.
TGCGCCAGCAGCTTTGACAGGGGCTACGAGCAGTACTTC
CASSFDRGYEQYF
>TRBJ2-2|TRBV7-7|TRBD1|.
TGTGCCAGCAGCTTAAGGGACAGCGGGGAGCTGTTTTTT
CASSLRDSGELFF
>TRBJ2-5|TRBV7-9|.|many
TGTGCCAGCAGTGAGAGAGAGACCCAGTACTTC
CASSERETQYF
>TRBJ1-2|TRBV7-9|TRBD1|.
TGTGCCAGCAGCTTAACGGGACAGGGCCGCGGCTATGGCTACACCTTC
CASSLTGQGRGYGYTF
>TRBJ1-2|TRBV29-1|.|.
TGCAGCGTTGACCCCCTAGGGGCCGGAATCTATGGCTACACCTTC
CSVDPLGAGIYGYTF
>TRBJ2-1|TRBV6-4|.|.
TGTGCCAGCAGTCAGTTTGGGAGCTACAATGAGCAGTTCTTC
CASSQFGSYNEQFF
>TRBJ2-1|TRBV7-3|.|few
TGTGCCAGCAGCTTAATGACCGAGCGTGAGCAGTTCTTC
CASSLMTEREQFF
>TRBJ2-7|TRBV2|.|.
TGTGCCAGCAGTGAAAGGGGGAGAGCCCACGAGCAGTACTTC
CASSERGRAHEQYF
>TRBJ1-3|TRBV6-5|.|.
TGTGCCAGCAGCACAGCCTCTGGAAACACCATATATTTT
CASSTASGNTIYF
>TRBJ2-3|TRBV5-1|.|few
TGCGCCAGCAGCAACGGAGAATGGGCAGATACGCAGTATTTT
CASSNGEWADTQYF
>TRBJ2-3|TRBV7-3|.|few
TGTGCCAGCAGCTTATGGGAGAGCACAGATACGCAGTATTTT
CASSLWESTDTQYF
>TRBJ2-2|TRBV5-6|.|.
TGTGCCAGCAGCCGACTAGGACGAGTCTCCGGGGAGCTGTTTTTT
CASSRLGRVSGELFF
>TRBJ2-6|TRBV28|.|.
TGTGCCAGCAGTCCCCACTCTGGGGCCAACGTCCTGACTTTC
CASSPHSGANVLTF
>TRBJ2-5|TRBV5-6|.|.
TGTGCCAGCAGCTTGAACAGGCGGGAGACCCAGTACTTC
CASSLNRRETQYF
>TRBJ2-2|TRBV4-3|TRBD2|.
TGCGCCAGCAGCCAAGAGGGGCTAGCGGGCTTCACCGGGGAGCTGTTTTTT
CASSQEGLAGFTGELFF
>TRBJ2-1|TRBV18|.|few
TGTGCCAGCTCAAAGGGGGGGCGGAGCTCCTACAATGAGCAGTTCTTC
CASSKGGRSSYNEQFF
>TRBJ2-1|TRBV6-6|TRBD2|few
TGTGCCAGCAGCGGACTAGCGGGCGGGAATGAGCAGTTCTTC
CASSGLAGGNEQFF
>TRBJ1-1|TRBV7-9|.|.
TGTGCCAGCAGCTTTTGGGGGGGGAACACTGAAGCTTTCTTT
CASSFWGGNTEAFF
>TRBJ1-1|TRBV27|.|.
TGTGCCAGCAGTTCCCGTCCGACATCAAACACTGAAGCTTTCTTT
CASSSRPTSNTEAFF
>TRBJ2-7|TRBV5-4|TRBD2|.
TGTGCCAGCAGCTTACTAGCGGGAGGCTACGAGCAGTACTTC
CASSLLAGGYEQYF
>TRBJ1-2|TRBV30|TRBD1|.
TGTGCCTGGACCGCAGGGGGCTCGAGCTATGGCTACACCTTC
CAWTAGGSSYGYTF
>TRBJ1-5|TRBV28|.|.
TGTGCCACTACCCTCCTAGTGGCAGGGTCGGGCAATCAGCCCCAGCATTTT
CATTLLVAGSGNQPQHF
>TRBJ2-5|TRBV14|TRBD2|few
TGTGCCAGCAGCCAACTAGCGGGAGGCGCCAGCCAAGAGACCCAGTACTTC
CASSQLAGGASQETQYF
>TRBJ2-1|TRBV10-3|TRBD2|.
TGTGCCATCAGTGAAGGTTTGACTAGCGTGTCCAATGAGCAGTTCTTC
CAISEGLTSVSNEQFF
>TRBJ1-1|TRBV7-2|.|few
TGTGCCAGCAGCTACAGGGATTTTCACACTGAAGCTTTCTTT
CASSYRDFHTEAFF
>TRBJ2-2|TRBV2|TRBD1|.
TGTGCCAGCATTAAGGGGGCGACCGGGGAGCTGTTTTTT
CASIKGATGELFF
>TRBJ2-1|TRBV4-3|TRBD2|.
TGCGCCAGCAGCCAAGAAGGGCTAGCGGGGGGCTACAATGAGCAGTTCTTC
CASSQEGLAGGYNEQFF
>TRBJ1-4|TRBV5-1|.|.
TGCGCCAGCAGCTCCCAGAGCGGAAGTGGGGAAAAACTGTTTTTT
CASSSQSGSGEKLFF
>TRBJ1-1|TRBV9|TRBD1|few
TGTGCCAGCAGCGTAGGGACAGGGGAAGCTTTCTTT
CASSVGTGEAFF
>TRBJ1-1|TRBV19|.|.
TGTGCCAGTACCAGCAGGGGTCTGAACACTGAAGCTTTCTTT
CASTSRGLNTEAFF
>TRBJ2-7|TRBV7-6|.|few
TGTGCCAGCAGCTTGGACAGGGGGGCTAGCGGGACCCCCTACGAGCAGTACTTC
CASSLDRGASGTPYEQYF
>TRBJ2-1|TRBV7-3|TRBD1|.
TGTGCCAGCAGCTTAAGAGGGGGCGAGCAGTTCTTC
CASSLRGGEQFF
>TRBJ2-1|TRBV5-1|TRBD1|.
TGCGCCAGCAGCCAAGTACAGGGGGCTGGAAATGAGCAGTTCTTC
CASSQVQGAGNEQFF
>TRBJ2-7|TRBV6-5|TRBD1|.
TGTGCCACCACGGGACAGGCGCTCTCCTACGAGCAGTACTTC
CATTGQALSYEQYF
>TRBJ1-2|TRBV10-3|TRBD1|.
TGTGCCACCAGAAGACAGGGGCAGGCCTATGGCTACACCTTC
CATRRQGQAYGYTF
>TRBJ2-7|TRBV28|.|.
TGTGCCAGCAGTTTTCCGGGGAACCTTCACTACGAGCAGTACTTC
CASSFPGNLHYEQYF
>TRBJ1-5|TRBV9|.|.
TGTGCCAGCAGCGAAACAGGGTATAGCAATCAGCCCCAGCATTTT
CASSETGYSNQPQHF
>TRBJ2-7|TRBV2|TRBD1|.
TGTGCCAGCAGCCACGACAGGGCGGGCTACGAGCAGTACTTC
CASSHDRAGYEQYF
>TRBJ2-3|TRBV11-3|TRBD1|few
TGTGCCAGCAGCTTAGGTACAGGGGTAGATACGCAGTATTTT
CASSLGTGVDTQYF
>TRBJ2-3|TRBV29-1|TRBD2|few
TGCAGCGTTGATCGAGCGGGAAAAGTGACAGATACGCAGTATTTT
CSVDRAGKVTDTQYF
>TRBJ2-7|TRBV7-2|.|.
TGTGCCAGCAGCGTGTCACGACAACGACCCTACGAGCAGTACTTC
CASSVSRQRPYEQYF
>TRBJ2-5|TRBV7-3|.|few
TGTGCCAGCAGCCGAAGGGGGGGGCCCGGAGAGACCCAGTACTTC
CASSRRGGPGETQYF
>TRBJ2-7|TRBV5-1|.|.
TGCGCCAGCACACCGTTGGTCTCGGGCAGAGGGGGAAGCTACGAGCAGTACTTC
CASTPLVSGRGGSYEQYF
>TRBJ2-1|TRBV5-1|.|.
TGCGCCAGCCGAGGAAGTTCCGCCTACAATGAGCAGTTCTTC
CASRGSSAYNEQFF
>TRBJ2-1|TRBV23-1|TRBD2|.
TGCGCCAGCAGTCAATCGTTTCTAGCGGGAACCTTATCCTACAATGAGCAGTTCTTC
CASSQSFLAGTLSYNEQFF
>TRBJ1-1|TRBV10-2|TRBD1|.
TGCGCCAGCAGAAAGGACAGGGTTTTTGGAGCTGAAGCTTTCTTT
CASRKDRVFGAEAFF